The rows below give T cell receptor beta chains drawn from one sample of a study of blood T cell repertoires in COVID-19. Libraries were prepared by immunoSEQ multiplex PCR; TCRdb keeps only in-frame clonotypes and omits some of them. The sample carries about 520,000 clones, around 85% recorded once. The specimen was peripheral blood. The receptor source for this set is a human donor in a cohort sampled during active COVID-19. CDR3s include the opening cysteine and the closing phenylalanine or tryptophan. A D gene is named only where the DNA matches it firmly. Clone size is stated in some rows and not others, as once, few, many or a class when expanded.

TRBV18	TRBD1	TRBJ1-2	-	TGTGCCAGCTCACCACCGAATACAGGGGGCGGCTACACCTTC	CASSPPNTGGGYTF
TRBV30	-	TRBJ1-2	-	TGTGCCTGGAGTCTAACAGGAGGGCTAGGATATGGCTACACCTTC	CAWSLTGGLGYGYTF
TRBV5-4	-	TRBJ2-7	-	TGTGCCAGCAGCCTCCGAGTTGGCGGATCCTACGAGCAGTACTTC	CASSLRVGGSYEQYF
TRBV10-3	TRBD1	TRBJ1-1	-	TGTGCCTCTAGGGACAGGGTACTTTACACTGAAGCTTTCTTT	CASRDRVLYTEAFF
TRBV7-2	-	TRBJ2-3	-	TGTGCCAGCAGCCCCGGAGGGCCGCCAGATACGCAGTATTTT	CASSPGGPPDTQYF
TRBV5-1	TRBD1	TRBJ2-6	-	TGCGCCAGCAGTCCGACAGGGGTTGGGGCCAACGTCCTGACTTTC	CASSPTGVGANVLTF
TRBV5-5	TRBD2	TRBJ2-7	-	TGTGCCAGCAGCAGTAGGACTAGCGGCCCTTATGGGTACGAGCAGTACTTC	CASSSRTSGPYGYEQYF
TRBV27	TRBD2	TRBJ2-1	-	TGTGCCAGCAGTTTATTTCTAGCGGACGTCTCCTACAATGAGCAGTTCTTC	CASSLFLADVSYNEQFF
TRBV5-1	TRBD2	TRBJ2-3	-	TGCGCCAGCAGCCCTAGCGGGAGGGCCGGGGGCACAGATACGCAGTATTTT	CASSPSGRAGGTDTQYF
TRBV2	-	TRBJ1-6	-	TGTGCCAGCACCATGGGGACACTTTCTAATTCACCCCTCCACTTT	CASTMGTLSNSPLHF
TRBV29-1	-	TRBJ2-7	-	TGCAGCGTTGCCCCAAGCGGAGCCTACGAGCAGTACTTC	CSVAPSGAYEQYF
TRBV14	TRBD1	TRBJ1-6	-	TGTGCCAGCAGCCATGGGGACAGCCGAAATTCACCCCTCCACTTT	CASSHGDSRNSPLHF
TRBV18	-	TRBJ1-2	-	TGTGCCAGCTCACCGGCGACACTTTCCTCCTTCTATGGCTACACCTTC	CASSPATLSSFYGYTF
TRBV7-8	-	TRBJ1-6	once	TGTGCCAGCAGCTTAAGCCGGGACACAAAAAATTCACCCCTCCACTTT	CASSLSRDTKNSPLHF
TRBV28	-	TRBJ2-7	-	TGTGCCAGCAGTGTCGGACAGAGCCCCTACGAGCAGTACTTC	CASSVGQSPYEQYF
TRBV2	-	TRBJ2-7	-	TGTGCCAGCAGTGACCGAACAGTTACGATTTTCTACGAGCAGTACTTC	CASSDRTVTIFYEQYF
TRBV5-4	-	TRBJ1-2	-	TGTGCCAGCAGCTTGGTACAGGCCTATGGCTACACCTTC	CASSLVQAYGYTF
TRBV2	TRBD1	TRBJ1-5	few	TGTGCCAGCAGTGAAGCGACAGGGGCGCATCAGCCCCAGCATTTT	CASSEATGAHQPQHF
TRBV28	TRBD1	TRBJ2-3	-	TGTGCCAGTTATGACAGGGGGCGAGGCGATACGCAGTATTTT	CASYDRGRGDTQYF
TRBV29-1	-	TRBJ1-3	-	TGCAGCGTTGAACCCCAGTCCGGAAACACCATATATTTT	CSVEPQSGNTIYF
TRBV28	TRBD2	TRBJ2-5	-	TGTGCCAGCAGTACGTCTAGCGGGAGTAGAGAGACCCAGTACTTC	CASSTSSGSRETQYF
TRBV19	TRBD2	TRBJ2-3	-	TGTGCCAGTAGTATAAGGGCCAGCGGGAGAACAGATACGCAGTATTTT	CASSIRASGRTDTQYF
TRBV19	-	TRBJ1-2	-	TGTGCCAGTAGGGCGGCGGCACAGGGCGCTCAGGGCTACACCTTC	CASRAAAQGAQGYTF
TRBV18	TRBD1	TRBJ1-2	-	TGTGCCAGCTCACCTGCCACAGGGGAGGGCTACACCTTC	CASSPATGEGYTF
TRBV5-1	TRBD1	TRBJ1-4	-	TGCGCCAGCAGATATGGACAGGGTGGAGGTGAAAAACTGTTTTTT	CASRYGQGGGEKLFF
TRBV7-3	TRBD2	TRBJ2-1	-	TGTGCCAGCAGCCTCGGGACTAGCGGGAGGGGGAATGAGCAGTTCTTC	CASSLGTSGRGNEQFF
TRBV2	-	TRBJ1-1	-	TGTGCCAGTATTCCGCAGTTAAACACTGAAGCTTTCTTT	CASIPQLNTEAFF
TRBV5-4	TRBD2	TRBJ2-7	-	TGTGCCAGCAGCTCGACACTAGCGGGAGGGTCCTACGAGCAGTACTTC	CASSSTLAGGSYEQYF
TRBV19	TRBD1	TRBJ1-2	-	TGTGCCAGTAGTATAGTGGAGGGGGCGGTCTATGGCTACACCTTC	CASSIVEGAVYGYTF
TRBV10-3	-	TRBJ2-2	-	TGTGCCATCTCCTCTAGCCCCCTCCTAGGGGAGCTGTTTTTT	CAISSSPLLGELFF
TRBV5-4	TRBD2	TRBJ2-7	-	TGTGCCAGCAGCCTGACTAGCGGGAGAGGTGAGCAGTACTTC	CASSLTSGRGEQYF
TRBV7-7	-	TRBJ2-5	-	TGTGCTAGCAGCTTAGAGGGGATGAGGACCCAGTACTTC	CASSLEGMRTQYF
TRBV9	TRBD2	TRBJ2-3	-	TGTGCCAGCAGCGTAGATACCGGGACTAGCGGGAGCACAGATACGCAGTATTTT	CASSVDTGTSGSTDTQYF
TRBV28	TRBD1	TRBJ1-5	once	TGTGCCAGCATGTCACAGGGGGCCTCTCAGCCCCAGCATTTT	CASMSQGASQPQHF
TRBV5-4	-	TRBJ2-7	-	TGTGCCAGCAGCACGGACAGAAACTACGAGCAGTACTTC	CASSTDRNYEQYF
TRBV7-8	-	TRBJ2-7	-	TGTGCCAGCAGCCTATCGATAGGGGACTCCTACGAGCAGTACTTC	CASSLSIGDSYEQYF
TRBV27	-	TRBJ2-1	-	TGTGCCAGCAGTTTCAATGACGGACTACTTTACAATGAGCAGTTCTTC	CASSFNDGLLYNEQFF
TRBV30	-	TRBJ1-1	once	TGTGCCTGGGGGAGACAGGACGAAGCTTTCTTT	CAWGRQDEAFF
TRBV19	TRBD1	TRBJ2-2	-	TGTGCCAGCAAAAGTTACGGGACAGGGGACACCGGGGAGCTGTTTTTT	CASKSYGTGDTGELFF
TRBV6-5	TRBD2	TRBJ2-7	-	TGTGCCAGCAGCAGGCCGGCGGGAGGGCCCTACGAGCAGTACTTC	CASSRPAGGPYEQYF
TRBV7-2	TRBD1	TRBJ1-2	-	TGTGCCAGCAGCTTAGCCCCCCCGACAGGGCCATATGGCTACACCTTC	CASSLAPPTGPYGYTF
TRBV5-5	-	TRBJ1-1	-	TGTGCCAGCAGCTTGGGTGGGAGGGACACTGAAGCTTTCTTT	CASSLGGRDTEAFF
TRBV2	-	TRBJ1-2	few	TGTGCCAGCAGTCAAGACACAAACTATGGCTACACCTTC	CASSQDTNYGYTF
TRBV5-5	-	TRBJ2-7	-	TGTGCCAGCAGCTTTGGCCCACAGTACGAGCAGTACTTC	CASSFGPQYEQYF
TRBV28	-	TRBJ2-6	-	TGTGCCAGCAGTTTACAAGGTCGGGGAGGTGGGGCCAACGTCCTGACTTTC	CASSLQGRGGGANVLTF
TRBV6-5	-	TRBJ2-3	-	TGTGCCAGCCATCTCGCGGGCACAGATACGCAGTATTTT	CASHLAGTDTQYF
TRBV7-9	-	TRBJ1-5	few	TGTGCCAGCAGCTTCGGGGGTCTTGATCAGCCCCAGCATTTT	CASSFGGLDQPQHF
TRBV12-1	-	TRBJ2-7	-	TGTGCCAGCAGCTTTTGGAGGTTAGAGGGAGAAAGCTACGAGCAGTACTTC	CASSFWRLEGESYEQYF
TRBV7-3	TRBD2	TRBJ2-3	-	TGTGCCAGCAGCTCCGGGACTAGCGGGAGTACAGATACGCAGTATTTT	CASSSGTSGSTDTQYF
TRBV2	TRBD2	TRBJ2-1	-	TGTGCCAGCAGTGAAGTAGCGGGAGTGAATGAGCAGTTCTTC	CASSEVAGVNEQFF
TRBV4-3	TRBD1	TRBJ1-2	few	TGCGCCAGCAGCCAAGTTTCCGGGACAGCTAACTATGGCTACACCTTC	CASSQVSGTANYGYTF
TRBV14	-	TRBJ1-1	-	TGTGCCAGCAGCCAGCTATCAGGGGCTTACACTGAAGCTTTCTTT	CASSQLSGAYTEAFF
TRBV12-5	-	TRBJ2-1	-	TGTGCTAGTGGTTTGGTTTCGGGGACAATGGTCTTC	CASGLVSGTMVF
TRBV15	TRBD2	TRBJ2-1	-	TGTGCCACCAGCAGGGAGGGACTAGCGGGAGAAGGAGAGCAGTTCTTC	CATSREGLAGEGEQFF